This T cell receptor beta chain was profiled in a study of cytomegalovirus exposure and HLA in healthy donors (dated by TCRdb to 2017 to 2019). Turning to the overall study: According to an earlier analysis of 587 of the donors, 150 million to 200 million T cells yielded roughly 110 million unique TCR beta sequences and less than 300 Gb of sequence data. To predict cytomegalovirus infection status, the study combined high-throughput TCR immunosequencing, statistical association of individual TCRs with disease status, and machine learning. Donor age, sex, ethnicity and CMV serostatus were collected together with the repertoire data. Across 300 to 500 genotyped donors of the cohort, an average of about 240,000 unique TCR beta nucleotide sequences per donor were sequenced, and roughly 20% of those sequences were non-productive. The T cell repertoires of under 700 subjects were profiled by immunosequencing and related to cytomegalovirus serostatus. The genetic ancestry cluster associated with self-reported Caucasian donors included 81% of the roughly 410 genotyped donors. An earlier analysis of about 620 of the donors applied high-throughput TCR beta sequencing to assess whether each TCR beta V gene segment acted as functional or pseudogenic. The study aimed to test whether signatures of past pathogen exposure could be identified by cataloging public T cell receptors. About 320 gigabases of sequencing data and 78 million or so unique TCR sequences were included in an early release covering about 600 HLA-typed donors. The later analysis used no new phenotypic data to find candidate immune exposures, relying instead on TCR beta sequences and their occurrence across donors. In a later genetic analysis, genome-wide SNP genotypes for about three fifths of the 666 donors were used, and that subset was treated as a discovery cohort. A separate validation cohort of 100 to 150 different subjects was used in addition to the roughly 620-subject first cohort. Class I and class II HLA loci were covered by the typing at four-digit resolution. All discovery cohort repertoires had been generated using a single sequencing platform. Because of strong linkage in the cohort, roughly five DR-DQ haplotypes were treated as single units for association and clustering. Typing coverage differed by locus: A, B, C, DRB1 and DQB1 were typed in roughly 620-640 donors, DQA1 in approximately 520, DPA1 in over 600, and DPB1 in around 490. In a later analysis, previously published TCR beta repertoires from 550 to 750 donors were re-analyzed and high-resolution HLA genotyping was added so that TCR occurrence patterns could be studied. Broader findings and caveats from the paper: In a later analysis, some 17,000 TCR beta sequences were associated with specific HLA alleles at a false discovery rate of 0.05. In a later genetic analysis, a missense DCLRE1C variant was associated with V-gene and J-gene trimming of TCR beta chains, and the association was replicated in an independent cohort. A group of highly shared sequence variants was considered likely to be a technical artifact of the sequencing pipeline. Correlated functional status among segregating V segments might be attributable to linkage disequilibrium, but an unknown experimental factor could not be ruled out. According to a later analysis, most CMV-associated TCR beta chains appeared to be HLA-restricted, and the HLA associations seemed to be driven largely by CMV exposure. Compared with equally common non-associated chains, HLA-associated TCR beta chains in a later analysis were more clonally expanded and had lower generation probabilities. A later analysis found that TCR association rates varied across HLA loci, with DRB1 alleles showing the most associated TCRs and HLA-C alleles the fewest. Because HLA typing was missing for some donors at each locus, association tests included only the typed subset. Broadly in line with IMGT annotations, most TCR beta V segments showed up in productive rearrangements about 87% or about 30% of the time in an earlier analysis of 587 of the donors. In a later genetic analysis, fewer N-insertions in productive TCRs were reported among donors in an Asian-associated ancestry cluster than the roughly 640-donor mean. For the cohort, immune exposure information was limited to CMV serostatus. Some IMGT-functional V segments, including TRBV6-2 and TRBV6-3, could not be distinguished by the 87-base-pair reads and were therefore excluded. The cohort was sequenced for TCR beta chains only, and without alpha or paired-chain data the features that could be detected were limited. In both the original and validation cohorts, the classifier was reported to diagnose cytomegalovirus status with high specificity and sensitivity. Approximately 18 rarely observed V segments, including chromosome 9 orphons, were excluded from the earlier analysis of some 590 of the donors because counts were too low. Most TCR sequences were seen in very few donors, while some public TCRs were found in many individuals. When HLA alleles, especially DR and DQ, strongly co-occurred, attributing TCR associations to individual alleles was difficult. A further reported finding was that TCR beta sequences accurately predicted the HLA-A and HLA-B alleles for most subjects in the first cohort. Several of the top co-occurrence clusters appeared to be linked to parvovirus B19, influenza, CMV and Epstein-Barr virus, according to a later analysis. A total of 150 to 200 TCR beta chains were listed by the study as associated with cytomegalovirus. The presence/absence analyses assumed that sequencing depth was roughly uniform across donors, and that assumption may not be true. A few of the identified cytomegalovirus-associated TCR beta chains were confirmed in vitro to be specific for cytomegalovirus antigens. The authors suggested that the approach could potentially be generalized to other disease states and immunological phenotypes.

The cohort consisted of 600 to 700 healthy bone marrow donors. At the time of sampling, all cohort members were nominally healthy, though unrecorded immune exposures were likely present. The donor tested CMV seronegative and was one of the 352 seronegative cohort members. A peripheral blood sample was provided by each donor, and peripheral blood mononuclear cells were used for TCR beta sequencing. Genomic DNA was extracted from the blood cell samples with the Qiagen DNeasy Blood Extraction Kit. Concerning this clone itself: The antigen it binds to is not known. Per-base quality was not reported, and no clone a single base away is much larger than it.

The library was made by the immunoSEQ multiplex PCR assay. For the multiplex PCR, a mixture combining 60 forward primers for TCR Vbeta segments and 13 reverse primers for TCR Jbeta segments was used. The CDR3 region of rearranged TCR beta genes was amplified from genomic DNA by a multiplex PCR assay. Amplified TCR beta libraries were sequenced as 87-base-pair reads on the Illumina HiSeq System. In the source study's methods: In a later analysis, roughly 80 million unique TCR beta chains were counted across the roughly 670 repertoires, and around 11 million of these chains were shared by at least two donors. Raw reads were error-corrected and collapsed into unique sequences with a nearest-neighbor algorithm that merged closely related sequences to remove PCR and sequencing errors. To assign V, D and J gene segments, CDR3 sequences were aligned to IMGT reference sequences. Each retained sequence needed at least a six-nucleotide match to both a V gene segment and a J gene segment. A rearrangement counted as productive if the CDR3 had no stop codons and remained in frame with V and J, and every other rearrangement counted as non-productive. Following IMGT convention, CDR3 was defined as the stretch from the second conserved V-encoded cysteine to the conserved J-encoded phenylalanine. The earlier analysis of about 500 of the donors excluded sequences that lacked an unambiguous match to a single V gene segment. An earlier analysis of over 450 of the donors classified V segments as functional when productive rearrangements were above 56.7% and as segregating when the standard deviation between donors was above 5%. To diagnose cytomegalovirus status from the catalog of TCR beta chain sequences, a statistical classification framework was built. A later analysis assigned V and J genes by comparing TCR nucleotide sequences with IMGT/GENE-DB human TR gene sequences. A later analysis assigned CDR3 sequences and most-parsimonious VDJ recombination scenarios with the TCRdist pipeline. In a later analysis, every TCR beta chain was defined by the combination of its CDR3 amino acid sequence and its V-gene family, and reads without a unique V-gene family were dropped. In a later analysis, 550 to 650 highly shared, low-generation-probability nucleotide sequences were removed to address suspected cross-contamination and a sequencing artifact. A later analysis calculated a clonal expansion index for each public chain from normalized within-repertoire ranks of inferred template counts. In a later analysis, generation probabilities were computed with a VDJ recombination model fitted to out-of-frame rearrangements, and the resulting probabilities were checked against IGoR. In a later analysis, TCR-TCR, TCR-HLA and TCR-CMV co-occurrence was scored with hypergeometric tests, and a repertoire-size bias correction was applied to TCR pairs. False discovery rates were estimated in a later analysis by permuting HLA or CMV assignments 20 times. A later analysis grouped co-occurring TCRs with DBSCAN, adding TCRdist sequence similarity when clustering within HLA-allele-positive subsets. Repertoires with fewer than 30,000 or more than 120,000 public chains, plus five repertoires with anomalous nucleotide sharing, were excluded from co-occurrence clustering. TCRdb stores this immuneACCESS table with in-frame sequences only. Part of the clones is absent; in the studies checked, under half of the shortfall reflects unresolved V genes, and no reason is known for the rest. That table is the source of V, J and clone size, and D and trimming were worked out from the DNA. In this sample the table shows approximately 180,000 clones, roughly four fifths of which occur a single time. Clones ranked in the top ten supply approximately 2% of the sample.

Trimming removed 2 bases from V and 10 bases from J, leaving 9 bases between the germline ends. The CDR3 runs 12 amino acids, cysteine and phenylalanine included. Of the read, only the CDR3 DNA is kept; its 36 bases are in frame from base 1. Reading the germline V gene gives CDR1 LGHNT and CDR2 FRNRAP. The sequence links TRBV12-5 to TRBJ2-1; 5 matching bases give a weak D call of TRBD1. The TCR was taken from a woman aged 25 to 39 in good health and CMV-seronegative. The material sequenced was PBMCs. The CDR3 reads CASGLPYREQFF. The DNA sequence follows: TGTGCTAGTGGTTTGCCCTACAGGGAGCAGTTCTTC.